Following are 19 T cell receptor beta chains from one sample sequenced in a study of radiation and T cells in renal cell carcinoma. Repertoires were generated with immunoSEQ multiplex PCR, while TCRdb's copy carries only in-frame clones and drops some. Of 60,000 to 95,000 clones in the sample, less than 85% are singletons; the top ten hold over 2%. The time point here: blood 4 weeks post-SBRT, at nephrectomy. Treatment indicated: 15 Gy SBRT to primary tumor, nephrectomy 4 weeks later. Sequencing was performed on blood, taken from a patient whose treatment included radiotherapy and nephrectomy. Receptors originate from a woman aged 55-75 years with renal cell carcinoma.

The chain recombines TRBV4-3 with TRBJ2-1, with D tentatively TRBD2 (5 bases). This CDR3 has 14 amino acids. V shed 2 bases and J shed 4 bases, with 9 bases lying between them. CDR1 LGHNA and CDR2 YSLEER come from the germline V gene. The chain's CDR3 is CASSQRGGYNEQFF. CDR3 DNA: TGCGCCAGCAGCCAACGCGGCGGGTACAATGAGCAGTTCTTC.

The rearrangement joins TRBV4-1 to TRBJ1-2; D is undetermined. Trimming cost V 3 bases and J 0 bases, with 20 bases left between them. CDR3 size: 18 residues. Germline V gene data show CDR1 as MGHRA and CDR2 as YSYEKL. For the CDR3, the DNA is TGCGCCAGCAGCCAGGGTCTAAGGGAATTCTTTACTAACTATGGCTACACCTTC. It translates to CASSQGLREFFTNYGYTF.

The V and J genes are TRBV29-1 and TRBJ1-2, with a weak D call TRBD1 (6 bases). The V gene's germline CDR1 is SQVTM and CDR2 ANQGSEA. This CDR3 spans 13 amino acids. Trimming removed 8 bases from V and 9 bases from J, with 22 bases in between. In nucleotides, the CDR3 is TGCAGCCCCGAAGGACTAGAACAGGGAAGCTACACCTTC. Translation gives CSPEGLEQGSYTF.

The V call is TRBV5-1, the J call TRBJ1-6, with D possibly TRBD1 on 5 matching bases. Germline V gene data show CDR1 as SGHRS and CDR2 as YFSETQ. The CDR3 loop spans 14 amino acids. V lost 5 bases and J lost 10, with 16 bases in between. CDR3 loop: CASRFYGGRSPLHF. The CDR3 DNA follows: TGCGCCAGCAGATTCTACGGGGGTAGGTCACCCCTCCACTTT. Complete variable domain (other parts from reference TRBV5-1 and TRBJ1-6): KAGVTQTPRYLIKTRGQQVTLSCSPISGHRSVSWYQQTPGQGLQFLFEYFSETQRNKGNFPGRFSGRQFSNSRSEMNVSTLELGDSALYLCASRFYGGRSPLHFGNGTRLTVT.

The chain employs TRBV9 and TRBJ2-1, with TRBD1 matching over 7 bases. There are 15 residues in the CDR3. The V segment lost 4 bases and the J segment 2 bases; nucleotides outside the gene matches: 6. Germline CDR1 reads SGDLS; CDR2 reads YYNGEE. The CDR3 sequence: CASSLTGEPYNEQFF. CDR3 coding DNA: TGTGCCAGCAGCCTAACAGGGGAACCCTACAATGAGCAGTTCTTC.

The V and J genes are TRBV5-1 and TRBJ2-3, with 9 bases that match TRBD2. The junction had 9 bases not matched to a gene; V was cut back by 4 bases and J by 0 bases. This CDR3 comprises 17 residues. Germline V gives CDR1 SGHRS, CDR2 YFSETQ. The CDR3 bases are TGCGCCAGCAGCCCCGGGACTAGCTTAACTAGCACAGATACGCAGTATTTT. Translating gives CASSPGTSLTSTDTQYF.

The V and J genes are TRBV19 and TRBJ1-6; a weak D match, TRBD1 (5 bases). The CDR3 is 14 amino acids. The germline V gene has CDR1 LNHDA and CDR2 SQIVND (reference sequence). V shed 3 bases and J shed 4 bases, with 7 bases lying between them. CDR3 loop: CASSIGTYNSPLHF. CDR3 DNA sequence: TGTGCCAGTAGTATCGGGACTTATAATTCACCCCTCCACTTT. The whole variable domain, filled in from reference TRBV19 and TRBJ1-6, reads DGGITQSPKYLFRKEGQNVTLSCEQNLNHDAMYWYRQDPGQGLRLIYYSQIVNDFQKGDIAEGYSVSREKKESFPLTVTSAQKNPTAFYLCASSIGTYNSPLHFGNGTRLTVT.

CDR3 bases: TGTGCCAGTAGTCCGCCCGGGACAGGTAAAGGAGATGAGCAGTTCTTC. Its translation: CASSPPGTGKGDEQFF. The J gene is TRBJ2-1, the V gene TRBV19; 8 nucleotides agree with TRBD1. The CDR3 is 16 residues long. J was trimmed by 8 bases and V by 5 bases; bases with no gene match: 14. Germline CDR1 LNHDA, CDR2 SQIVND (reference sequence).

The chain joins TRBV5-6 to TRBJ2-7; D is perhaps TRBD1 (5 bases). The CDR3 consists of 15 residues. V lost 0 bases and J lost 1, with 11 bases in between. Germline CDR1 SGHDT, CDR2 YYEEEE. This CDR3 reads CASSLGGQTSYEQYF. The CDR3 coding sequence is TGTGCCAGCAGCTTGGGGGGCCAAACTTCCTACGAGCAGTACTTC.

V and J are TRBV7-6 and TRBJ1-6; D call uncertain. CDR1 is SGHVS, CDR2 FNYEAQ, per germline. This CDR3 contains 16 residues. Trimming removed 2 bases at V and 1 base at J, with 9 bases between. DNA for the CDR3: TGTGCCAGCAGCTTACGGGGAGTATCCTATAATTCACCCCTCCACTTT. Its protein product is CASSLRGVSYNSPLHF.

V and J are TRBV5-1 and TRBJ2-3, with TRBD2 matching over 10 bases. CDR1 and CDR2 (germline): SGHRS, YFSETQ. V lost 3 bases to trimming and J lost 2 bases; unmatched junction nucleotides: 9. This CDR3 comprises 17 residues. The CDR3 spells CASSSQGLATLTDTQYF. CDR3 bases: TGCGCCAGCAGCTCACAGGGACTAGCGACTCTCACAGATACGCAGTATTTT.

The chain has TRBV4-2 and TRBJ2-1; tentative D call: TRBD1 (6 bases). Germline V lookup: CDR1 LGHNA, CDR2 YNFKEQ. The CDR3 is made up of 14 amino acids. Trimming stripped 4 bases from V and 10 bases from J, with 17 bases between. CDR3 coding DNA: TGTGCCAGCAGCCGTCGCTTAGGGGGTGAAGAGCAGTTCTTC. Protein sequence: CASSRRLGGEEQFF.

The gene calls are TRBV19 and TRBJ1-3; TRBD1 is a possible D gene (6 bases). The CDR3 runs 18 residues. CDR1 and CDR2 (germline): LNHDA, SQIVND (reference sequence). Trimming cost V 7 bases and J 0 bases, with 22 bases left between them. The CDR3 nucleotides read TGTGCCAGTACCCCCAGCTGGGGGCTCCAACTCTCTGGAAACACCATATATTTT. Translation: CASTPSWGLQLSGNTIYF.

The rearrangement links TRBV2 to TRBJ1-2, with a weak D call TRBD1 (6 bases). Per the germline V gene, CDR1 is SNHLY and CDR2 is FYNNEI. The V gene lost 1 base and the J gene lost 0 bases, with 15 bases spanning the gap. The CDR3 spans 17 residues. CDR3 region: CASSEDLGGRANYGYTF. The CDR3 region has the DNA TGTGCCAGCAGTGAAGATCTTGGGGGCCGAGCTAACTATGGCTACACCTTC.

Only a few counts were recorded for this clone. The CDR3 region is CASSQGWGTTYEQYF. In DNA form, the CDR3 reads TGTGCCAGCAGCCAAGGATGGGGGACGACCTACGAGCAGTACTTC. The chain joins TRBV4-2 to TRBJ2-7, with D perhaps TRBD1 or TRBD2 (5 bases each). Germline loops: CDR1 LGHNA, CDR2 YNFKEQ. CDR3 size: 15 residues. Trimming stripped 1 base from V and 2 bases from J, with 12 bases between.

This clone was seen only a few times. The V gene is TRBV6-1, the J gene TRBJ1-6; D is uncertain. This CDR3 contains 13 residues. Germline values: CDR1 MNHNS, CDR2 SASEGT. The V end lost 5 bases, the J end lost 9 bases, and 11 bases lay between the germline ends. The DNA of the CDR3 is TGTGCCAGCAGTCCAGTAGGATTTTCACCCCTCCACTTT. This sequence encodes CASSPVGFSPLHF.

As to this clone: Other DNA sequences in the same sample also yield this CDR3. The V call is TRBV4-1, the J call TRBJ2-3, with unresolved D. Deletions cut 1 base from V and 1 base from J, with 6 bases between. The CDR3 totals 14 residues. The V gene's germline CDR1 is MGHRA and CDR2 YSYEKL. The CDR3 reads CASSQAGRTDTQYF. CDR3 DNA: TGCGCCAGCAGCCAAGCCGGGCGCACAGATACGCAGTATTTT.

This rearrangement joins TRBV6-1 to TRBJ2-1; D unclear. V lost 3 bases, J lost 1 base, and 10 bases lay in between. The germline V gene encodes CDR1 MNHNS and CDR2 SASEGT. CDR3 length equals 15 residues. In DNA, the CDR3 is TGTGCCAGCAGTGAGGGTGTCCGTTCCTACAATGAGCAGTTCTTC. Protein product: CASSEGVRSYNEQFF.

About this clone itself: One junction end does not reproduce the germline sequence, and a read error may be involved. The V call is TRBV7-7, the J call TRBJ2-5; no clear D. Germline assignment: CDR1 SSHAT and CDR2 FNYEAQ (reference sequence). The length of the CDR3 is 13 residues. Written as DNA, the CDR3 is TGTGCTAGCAGCCCCAGTGCCACAGAGACCCAGTACTTC. Protein: CASSPSATETQYF.